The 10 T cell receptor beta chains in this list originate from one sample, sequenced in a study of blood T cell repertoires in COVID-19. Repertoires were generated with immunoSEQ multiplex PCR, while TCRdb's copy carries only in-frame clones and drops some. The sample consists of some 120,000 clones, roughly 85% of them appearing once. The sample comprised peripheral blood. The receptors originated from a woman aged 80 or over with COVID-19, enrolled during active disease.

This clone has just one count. CDR3 in amino acids: CASSPRTGNGEKLFF. Written as DNA, the CDR3 is TGTGCCAGCAGTCCTCGGACAGGGAATGGAGAAAAACTGTTTTTT. The chain couples TRBV2 to TRBJ1-4; 8 bases line up with TRBD1. The length of the CDR3 is 15 residues. V trimming: 5 bases; J trimming: 8 bases; junction bases outside the gene matches: 10. Germline lookup yields CDR1 SNHLY and CDR2 FYNNEI.

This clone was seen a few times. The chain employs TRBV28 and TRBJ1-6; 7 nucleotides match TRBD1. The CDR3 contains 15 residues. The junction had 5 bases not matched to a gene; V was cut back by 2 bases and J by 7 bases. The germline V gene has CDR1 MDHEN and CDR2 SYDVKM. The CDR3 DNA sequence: TGTGCCAGCAGTTTAGCTGGACAGGCCAATTCACCCCTCCACTTT. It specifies CASSLAGQANSPLHF. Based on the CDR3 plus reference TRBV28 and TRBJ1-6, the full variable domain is DVKVTQSSRYLVKRTGEKVFLECVQDMDHENMFWYRQDPGLGLRLIYFSYDVKMKEKGDIPEGYSVSREKKERFSLILESASTNQTSMYLCASSLAGQANSPLHFGNGTRLTVT.

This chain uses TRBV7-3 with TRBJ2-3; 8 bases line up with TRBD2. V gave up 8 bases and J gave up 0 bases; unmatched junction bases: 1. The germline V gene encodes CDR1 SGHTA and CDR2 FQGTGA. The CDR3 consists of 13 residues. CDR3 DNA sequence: TGTGCCAGCGCTAGCGGGAGCACAGATACGCAGTATTTT. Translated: CASASGSTDTQYF.

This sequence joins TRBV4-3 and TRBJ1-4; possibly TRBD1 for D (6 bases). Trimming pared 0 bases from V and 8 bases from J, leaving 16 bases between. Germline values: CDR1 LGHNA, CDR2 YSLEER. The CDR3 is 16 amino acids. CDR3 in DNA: TGCGCCAGCAGCCAAGATGTTGCGGGGGGCCGGGAAAAACTGTTTTTT. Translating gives CASSQDVAGGREKLFF.

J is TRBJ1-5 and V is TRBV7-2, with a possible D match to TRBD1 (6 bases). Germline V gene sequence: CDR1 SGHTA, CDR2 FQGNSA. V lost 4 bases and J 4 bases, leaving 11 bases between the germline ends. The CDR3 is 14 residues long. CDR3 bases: TGTGCCAGCAGCTCTACAGGGATGAATCAGCCCCAGCATTTT. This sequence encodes CASSSTGMNQPQHF.

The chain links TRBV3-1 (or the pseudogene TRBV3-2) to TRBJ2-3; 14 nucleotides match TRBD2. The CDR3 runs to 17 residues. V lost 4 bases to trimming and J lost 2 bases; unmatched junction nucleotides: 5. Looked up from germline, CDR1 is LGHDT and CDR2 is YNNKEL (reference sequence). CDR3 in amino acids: CASSPRTSGRTTDTQYF. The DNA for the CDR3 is TGTGCCAGCAGCCCGCGGACTAGCGGGAGGACCACAGATACGCAGTATTTT.

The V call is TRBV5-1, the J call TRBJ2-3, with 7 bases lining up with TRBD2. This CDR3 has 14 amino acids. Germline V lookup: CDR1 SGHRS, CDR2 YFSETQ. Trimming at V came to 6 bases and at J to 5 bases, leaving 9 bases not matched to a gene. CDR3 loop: CASTRGGLEDTQYF. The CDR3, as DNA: TGCGCCAGCACCCGGGGAGGGCTGGAAGATACGCAGTATTTT. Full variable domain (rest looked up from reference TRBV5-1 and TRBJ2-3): KAGVTQTPRYLIKTRGQQVTLSCSPISGHRSVSWYQQTPGQGLQFLFEYFSETQRNKGNFPGRFSGRQFSNSRSEMNVSTLELGDSALYLCASTRGGLEDTQYFGPGTRLTVL.

Written as DNA, the CDR3 is TGTGCCAGCAGGGGACTAACCGGGGAGCTGTTTTTT. Amino acid sequence: CASRGLTGELFF. The rearrangement joins TRBV6-5 to TRBJ2-2; 7 bases match TRBD2. Losses at the gene ends were 6 bases for V and 5 bases for J; bases not matched to a gene: 0. CDR1 is MNHEY and CDR2 is SVGAGI in the germline V gene. The CDR3 extends over 12 amino acids.

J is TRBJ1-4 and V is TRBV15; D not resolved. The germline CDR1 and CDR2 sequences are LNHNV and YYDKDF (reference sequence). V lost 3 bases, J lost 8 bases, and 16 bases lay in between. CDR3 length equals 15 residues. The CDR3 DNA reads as TGTGCCACCAGCAGGGCCCCGGGAGGGAGGGAAAAACTGTTTTTT. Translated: CATSRAPGGREKLFF.

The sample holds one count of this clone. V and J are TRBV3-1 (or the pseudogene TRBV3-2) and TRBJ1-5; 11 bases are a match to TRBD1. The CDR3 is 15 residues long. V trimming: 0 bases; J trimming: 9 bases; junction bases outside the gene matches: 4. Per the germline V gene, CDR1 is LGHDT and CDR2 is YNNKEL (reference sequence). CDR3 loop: CASSQDWTGGLPQHF. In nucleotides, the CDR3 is TGTGCCAGCAGCCAAGACTGGACAGGGGGCTTGCCCCAGCATTTT.